This T cell receptor beta chain was observed in a study of blood T cell repertoires in COVID-19. Study overall: Both acute and convalescent COVID-19 samples were obtained from the United States, Italy and Spain.

Clones were read by immunoSEQ multiplex PCR, and TCRdb kept only the in-frame ones, dropping some. The profile shows some 64,000 clones, roughly 84% of them singletons. The CDR3 is made up of 15 amino acids. The V gene lost 0 bases and the J gene lost 3 bases, with 12 bases spanning the gap. CDR1 is KGHSH and CDR2 is LQKENI in the germline V gene. The receptor comes from a man aged 60 to 69 with COVID-19, enrolled during active disease. The gene calls are TRBV18 and TRBJ2-7; tentative D call: TRBD1 (5 bases). Sequenced sample: peripheral blood. This chain's CDR3 is CASSPPTTTDYEQYF. The CDR3 DNA reads TGTGCCAGCTCACCACCTACGACGACAGACTACGAGCAGTACTTC.